The 20 T cell receptor beta chains presented below share a single source sample, sequenced in a study of cytomegalovirus exposure and HLA in healthy donors. PCR amplification relied on 60 Vbeta primers (plus 13 Jbeta primers). Here immunoSEQ multiplex PCR was the method, and the copy in TCRdb shows in-frame clones only, minus some. The table has about 190,000 clones, roughly 77% seen once. The sample consisted of PBMCs. Every receptor here comes from a woman in her 30s in good health and CMV-seropositive.

This chain connects TRBV7-6 to TRBJ2-3; D is perhaps TRBD2 (6 bases). Trimming pared 1 base from V and 4 bases from J, leaving 12 bases between. The germline CDR1 and CDR2 sequences are SGHVS and FNYEAQ. This CDR3 is 15 amino acids long. The CDR3 DNA is TGTGCCAGCAGCTTAGGGCTAGCGATTGCAGATACGCAGTATTTT. Translating gives CASSLGLAIADTQYF.

This sequence joins TRBV11-2 and TRBJ1-1, with D uncertain. The CDR3 runs 14 residues. The germline V gene encodes CDR1 SGHAT and CDR2 FQNNGV. Trimming cost V 5 bases and J 3 bases, with 13 bases left between them. The CDR3 region is CASSPPREDTEAFF. DNA of the CDR3: TGTGCCAGCAGCCCCCCGAGGGAGGACACTGAAGCTTTCTTT.

This clone has more than one count but fewer than ten. CDR3 loop: CASSLGGTYEQYF. CDR3 DNA: TGTGCCAGCAGCTTGGGAGGTACCTACGAGCAGTACTTC. This chain joins TRBV5-4 and TRBJ2-7, with D unclear. The V end was cut by 0 bases, the J end by 2 bases, with 6 bases between. Germline V gene sequence: CDR1 SGHNT, CDR2 YYREEE (reference sequence). CDR3 length: 13 residues.

This chain links TRBV5-4 with TRBJ2-3, with 13 positions matching TRBD2. The germline gives CDR1 SGHNT, CDR2 YYREEE (reference sequence). The ends lost 0 bases at V and 6 bases at J; junction bases unmatched: 7. This CDR3 has 17 residues. For the CDR3, the DNA is TGTGCCAGCAGCTTGGGGGGACTAGCGGGACCTCGGGATACGCAGTATTTT. It is translated as CASSLGGLAGPRDTQYF.

This clone was found once. The junction does not match germline at one end; this may be a read error. Additional DNA sequences in this sample encode the identical CDR3. The chain has TRBV6-6 and TRBJ2-7; D is unclear. The germline CDR1 and CDR2 sequences are MNHNY and SVGAGI (reference sequence). The CDR3 contains 15 residues. The CDR3 bases are TGTGCTAGCAGTTACCCAAAGCCTGACTCCTACGAGCAGTACTTC. Residues: CASSYPKPDSYEQYF.

The chain has TRBV4-2 and TRBJ2-5; TRBD2 agrees at 8 bases. Per the germline V gene, CDR1 is LGHNA and CDR2 is YNFKEQ. J lost 4 bases, V lost 0 bases, and 7 bases had no gene match. The CDR3 runs 16 residues. This chain's CDR3 is CASSQESGGEGETQYF. In DNA, the CDR3 is TGTGCCAGCAGCCAAGAATCGGGAGGGGAGGGAGAGACCCAGTACTTC.

The chain recombines TRBV4-1 with TRBJ2-1, with D unresolved. Trimming pared 1 base from V and 12 bases from J, leaving 13 bases between. In germline, CDR1 is MGHRA, CDR2 YSYEKL. The CDR3 runs to 13 residues. The CDR3 loop reads CASSQGLLDGQFF. CDR3 in DNA: TGCGCCAGCAGCCAAGGACTCCTCGATGGGCAGTTCTTC.

The V gene is TRBV28, the J gene TRBJ1-4, with D unresolved. The CDR3 contains 15 residues. CDR1 and CDR2 (germline): MDHEN, SYDVKM. V lost 7 bases and J 2 bases, leaving 14 bases between the germline ends. The CDR3 loop reads CASTRPGATNEKLFF. CDR3 in DNA: TGTGCCAGCACCCGTCCCGGAGCCACTAATGAAAAACTGTTTTTT.

This chain joins TRBV5-1 and TRBJ2-1, with 12 bases that match TRBD1. The CDR3 runs to 15 residues. The germline V gene encodes CDR1 SGHRS and CDR2 YFSETQ. V lost 7 bases to trimming and J lost 0 bases; unmatched junction nucleotides: 2. CDR3 in DNA: TGCGCCAGCGGGACAGGGGGCAGCTCCTACAATGAGCAGTTCTTC. Protein: CASGTGGSSYNEQFF.

The V and J genes are TRBV9 and TRBJ2-1; 7 bases agree with TRBD2. The length of the CDR3 is 15 residues. Trimming at V came to 0 bases and at J to 8 bases, leaving 8 bases not matched to a gene. Germline loops: CDR1 SGDLS, CDR2 YYNGEE. CDR3 in amino acids: CASSVAGGRGDEQFF. The CDR3 nucleotides read TGTGCCAGCAGCGTAGCTGGCGGGAGAGGAGATGAGCAGTTCTTC.

The gene calls are TRBV6-5 and TRBJ2-7, with 7 bases fitting TRBD2. Germline assignment: CDR1 MNHEY and CDR2 SVGAGI. The V gene end was trimmed by 7 bases and the J gene end by 5 bases; junction bases not matched to a gene: 11. The CDR3 has 14 amino acids. CDR3: CASNLAAGGNEQYF. The CDR3 bases are TGTGCCAGCAACCTAGCGGCTGGAGGCAACGAGCAGTACTTC.

The chain couples TRBV6-5 to TRBJ2-5; D perhaps matches TRBD1 (6 bases). The CDR3 sequence is 11 residues long. V dropped 6 bases and J dropped 12 bases, with 14 bases sitting between them. Germline CDR1 reads MNHEY; CDR2 reads SVGAGI. The CDR3 reads CASSDRRMEYF. The CDR3 DNA follows: TGTGCCAGCAGCGACAGGCGTATGGAGTACTTC.

This chain uses TRBV13 with TRBJ1-2, with D maybe TRBD1 (6 bases). CDR3 length: 14 residues. V was trimmed by 6 bases and J by 11 bases, leaving 22 bases between them. Germline V CDR1 and CDR2: PRHDT, FYEKMQ (reference sequence). The CDR3, as DNA: TGTGCCAGCAGAGGGACACTCTCCCGCTTGGCATACACCTTC. This gives the protein CASRGTLSRLAYTF.

The CDR3 reads CASSSGLGSYEQYF. The CDR3 region has the DNA TGTGCCAGCAGTTCGGGACTGGGATCCTACGAGCAGTACTTC. The chain is built from TRBV27 and TRBJ2-7; D might be TRBD2 (6 bases). Trimming left V 4 bases short and J 1 base short, with 11 bases between. There are 14 residues in the CDR3. The germline CDR1 and CDR2 sequences are MNHEY and SMNVEV (reference sequence).

J is TRBJ2-1 and V is TRBV5-4; 7 nucleotides agree with TRBD2. This CDR3 is built from 15 residues. Germline CDR1 SGHNT, CDR2 YYREEE (reference sequence). J was trimmed by 1 base and V by 0 bases; bases with no gene match: 1. As DNA, the CDR3 is TGTGCCAGCAGCTTGGGGGGGGGATCCTACAATGAGCAGTTCTTC. Its protein product is CASSLGGGSYNEQFF.

The rearrangement joins TRBV5-8 to TRBJ2-1; 7 positions match TRBD2. Germline assignment: CDR1 SGHTS and CDR2 YDEGEE. V was pared by 0 bases and J by 9 bases, with 3 bases of the junction left unmatched. This CDR3 region has 13 residues. This CDR3 is CASSLEGRGEQFF. DNA for the CDR3: TGTGCCAGCAGCTTGGAGGGGAGGGGTGAGCAGTTCTTC. The whole variable domain, remainder taken from reference TRBV5-8 and TRBJ2-1, is EAGVTQSPTHLIKTRGQQATLRCSPISGHTSVYWYQQALGLGLQFLLWYDEGEERNRGNFPPRFSGRQFPNYSSELNVNALELEDSALYLCASSLEGRGEQFFGPGTRLTVL.

The chain has TRBV27 and TRBJ2-3; TRBD2 matches at 9 bases. V shed 2 bases, J shed 5 bases, and the junction held 11 bases outside the gene matches. The germline gives CDR1 MNHEY, CDR2 SMNVEV (reference sequence). CDR3 length equals 17 residues. The CDR3 region is CASSLRPGREGGDTQYF. The CDR3 DNA is TGTGCCAGCAGTTTACGACCGGGGCGGGAGGGTGGAGATACGCAGTATTTT.

CDR3 sequence reads: CASSLGRELYEQYF. As DNA, the CDR3 is TGTGCCAGCAGCTTAGGCCGGGAGTTATACGAGCAGTACTTC. The chain uses TRBV7-9 and TRBJ2-7; TRBD2 is a possible D gene (6 bases). Germline CDR1 reads SEHNR; CDR2 reads FQNEAQ (reference sequence). Trimming left V 1 base short and J 4 bases short, with 11 bases between. The CDR3 has 14 amino acids.

J is TRBJ2-5 and V is TRBV27, with 12 bases that match TRBD1. The J call may be wrong; the DNA end is better matched by TRBJ2-7. The CDR3 is 16 amino acids. Per germline, CDR1 MNHEY and CDR2 SMNVEV (reference sequence). CDR3 protein: CASSRLRDRGLYEQYF. CDR3 in DNA: TGTGCCAGCAGTCGCCTCCGGGACAGGGGGCTGTACGAGCAGTACTTC.

This chain connects TRBV6-1 to TRBJ2-1, with 7 bases that match TRBD2. CDR1 is MNHNS and CDR2 is SASEGT in the germline V gene. The ends lost 4 bases at V and 9 bases at J; junction bases unmatched: 12. CDR3 length equals 15 residues. CDR3 coding DNA: TGTGCCAGCAGTGGGTTGGCTAGCGGAGGCAGTGAGCAGTTCTTC. This gives the protein CASSGLASGGSEQFF.